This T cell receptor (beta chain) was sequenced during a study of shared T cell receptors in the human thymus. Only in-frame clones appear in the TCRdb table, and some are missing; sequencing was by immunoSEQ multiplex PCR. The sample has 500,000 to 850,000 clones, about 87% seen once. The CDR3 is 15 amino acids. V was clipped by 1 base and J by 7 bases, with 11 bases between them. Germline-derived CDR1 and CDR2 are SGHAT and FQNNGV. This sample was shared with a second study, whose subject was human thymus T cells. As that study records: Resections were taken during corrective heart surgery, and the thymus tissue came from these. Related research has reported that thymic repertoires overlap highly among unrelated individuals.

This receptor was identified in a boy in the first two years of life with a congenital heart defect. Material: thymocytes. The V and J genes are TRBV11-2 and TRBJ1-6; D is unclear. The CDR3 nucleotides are TGTGCCAGCAGCTTAGCTGGGCAGGCCAATTCACCCCTCCACTTT. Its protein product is CASSLAGQANSPLHF.